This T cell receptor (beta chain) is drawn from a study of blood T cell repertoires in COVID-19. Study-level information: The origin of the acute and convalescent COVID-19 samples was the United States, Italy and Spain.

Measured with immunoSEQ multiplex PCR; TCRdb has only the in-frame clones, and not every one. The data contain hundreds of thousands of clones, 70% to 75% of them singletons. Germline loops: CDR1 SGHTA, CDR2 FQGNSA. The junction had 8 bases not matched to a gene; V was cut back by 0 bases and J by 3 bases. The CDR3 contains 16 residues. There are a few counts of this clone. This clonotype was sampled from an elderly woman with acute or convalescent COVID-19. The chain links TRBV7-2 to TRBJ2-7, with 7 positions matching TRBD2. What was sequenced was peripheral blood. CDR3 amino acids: CASSLAGVGGVYEQYF. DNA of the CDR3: TGTGCCAGCAGCTTAGCTGGAGTTGGGGGGGTCTACGAGCAGTACTTC.